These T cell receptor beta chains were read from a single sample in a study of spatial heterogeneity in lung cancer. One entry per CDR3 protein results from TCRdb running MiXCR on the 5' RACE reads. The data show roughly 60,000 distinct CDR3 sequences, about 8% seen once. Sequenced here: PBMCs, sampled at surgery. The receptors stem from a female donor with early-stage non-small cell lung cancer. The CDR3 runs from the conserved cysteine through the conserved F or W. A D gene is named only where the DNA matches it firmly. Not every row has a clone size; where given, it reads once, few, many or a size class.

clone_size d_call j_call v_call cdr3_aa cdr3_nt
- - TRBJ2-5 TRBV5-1 CASTLGETQYF TGCGCCAGCACCTTGGGAGAGACCCAGTACTTC
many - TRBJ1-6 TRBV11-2 CASSLGSNSPLHF TGTGCCAGCAGCTTAGGCAGTAATTCACCCCTCCACTTT
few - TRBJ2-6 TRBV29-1 CSVADRYSGANVLTF TGCAGCGTCGCGGACAGATACTCTGGGGCCAACGTCCTGACTTTC
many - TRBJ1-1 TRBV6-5 CASSYASEGTEAFF TGTGCCAGCAGTTACGCATCGGAGGGCACTGAAGCTTTCTTT
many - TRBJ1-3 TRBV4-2 CASSLRTASSGNTIYF TGTGCCAGCAGCCTCCGGACAGCGAGCTCTGGAAACACCATATATTTT
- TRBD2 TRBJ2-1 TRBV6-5 CASSYWRGSSYNEQFF TGTGCCAGCAGTTACTGGCGGGGGAGCTCCTACAATGAGCAGTTCTTC
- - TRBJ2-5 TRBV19 CASSIDRETQYF TGTGCCAGTAGTATAGATCGGGAGACCCAGTACTTC
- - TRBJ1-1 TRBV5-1 CASSLVGQNTEAFF TGCGCCAGCAGCTTGGTCGGGCAGAACACTGAAGCTTTCTTT
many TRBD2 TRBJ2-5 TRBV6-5 CASSASGGPGETQYF TGTGCCAGCAGTGCTAGCGGGGGGCCGGGAGAGACCCAGTACTTC
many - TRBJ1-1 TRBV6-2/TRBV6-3 CASSYVDTEAFF TGTGCCAGCAGTTATGTAGACACTGAAGCTTTCTTT
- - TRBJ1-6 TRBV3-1 CASSQTGEGYNSPLHF TGTGCCAGCAGCCAAACGGGCGAGGGCTATAATTCACCCCTCCACTTT
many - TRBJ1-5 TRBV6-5 CASSPGVNQPQHF TGTGCCAGCAGTCCCGGTGTTAATCAGCCCCAGCATTTT
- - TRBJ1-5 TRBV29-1 CSVGHPGQPQHF TGCAGCGTTGGTCACCCGGGCCAGCCCCAGCATTTT
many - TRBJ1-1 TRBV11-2 CASSLALEAFF TGTGCCAGCAGCTTAGCCCTGGAAGCTTTCTTT
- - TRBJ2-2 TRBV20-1 CSGRGSGELFF TGCAGTGGCCGAGGGTCCGGGGAGCTGTTTTTT
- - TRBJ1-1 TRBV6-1 CASSPVPRQENTEAFF TGTGCCAGCAGCCCTGTCCCGAGGCAGGAGAACACTGAAGCTTTCTTT
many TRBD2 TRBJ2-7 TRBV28 CASSLDGTSGNEQYF TGTGCCAGCAGTTTAGATGGGACTAGCGGGAACGAGCAGTACTTC
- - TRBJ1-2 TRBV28 CASRVSYGYTF TGTGCCAGCAGGGTTAGCTATGGCTACACCTTC
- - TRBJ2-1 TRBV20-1 CSARDEGVYNEQFF TGCAGTGCTAGAGACGAGGGGGTTTACAATGAGCAGTTCTTC
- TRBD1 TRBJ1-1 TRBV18 CASSPNTDRGDTEAFF TGTGCCAGCTCACCGAATACGGACAGGGGGGACACTGAAGCTTTCTTT
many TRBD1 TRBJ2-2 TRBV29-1 CSVVQGARAGELFF TGCAGCGTTGTGCAGGGGGCTCGGGCCGGGGAGCTGTTTTTT
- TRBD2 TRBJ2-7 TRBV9 CASSALAGSSYEQYF TGTGCCAGCAGCGCCTTAGCGGGAAGCTCCTACGAGCAGTACTTC
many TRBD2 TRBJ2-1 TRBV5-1 CASSFNRGGYNEQFF TGCGCCAGCAGCTTCAACCGCGGGGGGTACAATGAGCAGTTCTTC
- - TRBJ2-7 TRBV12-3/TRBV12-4 CASSFFGSHEQYF TGTGCCAGCAGTTTTTTCGGGAGCCACGAGCAGTACTTC
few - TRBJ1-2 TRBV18 CASSPAGYDGYTF TGTGCCAGCTCCCCCGCGGGGTACGATGGCTACACCTTC
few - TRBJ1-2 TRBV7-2 CASSVTGLNYGYTF TGTGCCAGCAGCGTTACAGGGCTTAACTATGGCTACACCTTC